This T cell receptor beta chain is from a study of T cells after yellow fever vaccination. At the level of the study: SMART-Seq v4 Ultra Low Input prepared the low-cell-number fractions.

The TCR cDNA carried a universal primer site and UMIs from 5'RACE template switching. TCRdb recomputed calls from the 5' RACE reads with MiXCR, one row per CDR3 protein. The sample gives a few hundred thousand distinct CDR3 sequences, approximately 4% of which show up once; 20% to 25% is in the top ten. Germline V gene data show CDR1 as DFQATT and CDR2 as SNEGSKA (reference sequence). V lost 4 bases, J lost 4 bases, and 7 bases lay in between. This CDR3 spans 11 amino acids. This receptor was obtained from a man between 18 and 29 years old who received the YFV17D yellow fever vaccine. The rearrangement uses TRBV20-1 and TRBJ2-5; D remains unclear. This material consisted of PBMCs, taken 5 days after the yellow fever booster vaccination. CDR3 in DNA: TGCAGTGCTAAGCCCGGAGAGACCCAGTACTTC. This sequence encodes CSAKPGETQYF.